These 24 T cell receptor beta chains came from one sample sequenced in a study of blood T cell repertoires in COVID-19. Clones were sequenced by immunoSEQ multiplex PCR, and TCRdb holds only the in-frame ones, with some missing. This repertoire shows some 200,000 clones, around 87% found once; its top ten account for around 2.6%. Sequencing was done on a sample of peripheral blood. All receptors derive from a man aged 40-49 years with active or convalescent COVID-19.

This chain links TRBV6-6 with TRBJ1-5; D might be TRBD1 (5 bases). Germline CDR1 MNHNY, CDR2 SVGAGI (reference sequence). V dropped 5 bases and J dropped 5 bases, with 13 bases sitting between them. This CDR3 is built from 14 residues. CDR3 sequence (DNA): TGTGCCAGCAGTCGGGGGAGGGGACATCAGCCCCAGCATTTT. Translating gives CASSRGRGHQPQHF.

This chain's CDR3 is CASSFSSGGALDTQYF. The CDR3 DNA follows: TGTGCCAGCAGCTTCTCCAGCGGGGGGGCCTTGGATACGCAGTATTTT. The chain recombines TRBV7-8 with TRBJ2-3; 10 nucleotides line up with TRBD2. The CDR3 runs 16 residues. V dropped 3 bases and J dropped 6; count of bases not matched to a gene: 9. Germline CDR1 is SGHVS and CDR2 is FQNEAQ.

The chain couples TRBV7-2 to TRBJ2-7; a possible D gene is TRBD1 (5 bases). The ends were cut back, 6 bases at V and 1 base at J, with 19 bases in the middle. The CDR3 is 16 residues long. CDR1 is SGHTA, CDR2 FQGNSA, per germline. DNA for the CDR3: TGTGCCAGCAGTCCCCAGGGCCTATTGGGATCCTACGAGCAGTACTTC. This codes for CASSPQGLLGSYEQYF.

A note on this clone: Other nucleotide sequences from this sample produce the same CDR3. The chain's CDR3 is CASSIEGAMNTEAFF. The CDR3 bases are TGTGCCAGTAGTATTGAAGGGGCCATGAACACTGAAGCTTTCTTT. V and J are TRBV19 and TRBJ1-1, with a possible D match to TRBD1 (5 bases). The CDR3 extends over 15 amino acids. Trimming shortened V by 3 bases and J by 0 bases, and 11 bases separated the two germline ends. From germline, CDR1 is LNHDA and CDR2 SQIVND (reference sequence).

The rearrangement links TRBV4-3 to TRBJ1-2; D gene uncertain. V lost 0 bases to trimming and J lost 1 base, with 6 bases between them. The germline CDR1 and CDR2 sequences are LGHNA and YSLEER. CDR3 length equals 14 residues. Here the CDR3 reads CASSQETNNYGYTF. CDR3 in DNA: TGCGCCAGCAGCCAAGAAACAAATAACTATGGCTACACCTTC.

This chain connects TRBV5-8 to TRBJ1-2; possible D gene TRBD1, 6 bases. Trimming stripped 6 bases from V and 4 bases from J, with 19 bases between. Germline assignment: CDR1 SGHTS and CDR2 YDEGEE. CDR3 length equals 15 residues. The CDR3 sequence: CASTPAFVTGYGYTF. The CDR3 coding sequence is TGTGCCAGCACCCCAGCCTTCGTGACAGGCTATGGCTACACCTTC.

V gene TRBV7-9 combines with J gene TRBJ2-6, with TRBD1 matching 8 bases. Germline CDR1 is SEHNR and CDR2 is FQNEAQ (reference sequence). The length of the CDR3 is 16 residues. The V and J ends lost 5 bases and 3 bases, in that order; junction bases with no gene match: 6. Here the CDR3 reads CASSTQGASGANVLTF. For the CDR3, the DNA is TGTGCCAGCAGCACCCAGGGGGCAAGTGGGGCCAACGTCCTGACTTTC.

This clone was counted a single time. The J gene is TRBJ1-4, the V gene TRBV29-1; 7 nucleotides align to TRBD1. The CDR3 is 12 residues long. Germline V lookup: CDR1 SQVTM, CDR2 ANQGSEA. The ends lost 6 bases at V and 8 bases at J; junction bases unmatched: 6. CDR3 residues: CSVTNRGEKLFF. The CDR3 bases are TGCAGCGTAACCAACAGGGGCGAAAAACTGTTTTTT.

The chain has TRBV7-9 and TRBJ1-4, with D hard to call. CDR1 and CDR2 from the germline V gene are SEHNR and FQNEAQ (reference sequence). The CDR3 is 15 amino acids. V lost 7 bases and J 7 bases, leaving 19 bases between the germline ends. The CDR3 loop reads CASNRDGFGGEKLFF. DNA for the CDR3: TGTGCCAGCAACCGTGACGGGTTTGGAGGTGAAAAACTGTTTTTT.

The chain links TRBV5-6 to TRBJ2-3; 7 nucleotides agree with TRBD2. Germline V gene sequence: CDR1 SGHDT, CDR2 YYEEEE. This CDR3 spans 12 amino acids. Trimming removed 4 bases from V and 6 bases from J; junction bases left unmatched: 2. This CDR3 reads CASSNGRDTQYF. CDR3 coding DNA: TGTGCCAGCAGCAACGGGAGGGATACGCAGTATTTT.

V gene TRBV5-5 combines with J gene TRBJ2-7; TRBD1 matches at 7 bases. V dropped 0 bases and J dropped 5; count of bases not matched to a gene: 2. CDR1 and CDR2 from the germline V gene are SGHKS and YYEKEE (reference sequence). This CDR3 is built from 13 residues. CDR3 sequence: CASSLGGQDEQYF. CDR3 coding DNA: TGTGCCAGCAGCTTGGGTGGACAGGACGAGCAGTACTTC.

This chain links TRBV3-1 (or the pseudogene TRBV3-2) with TRBJ2-7, with 7 bases fitting TRBD1. Trimming cost V 7 bases and J 3 bases; bases outside gene matches: 9. The CDR3 contains 14 residues. Germline V lookup: CDR1 LGHDT, CDR2 YNNKEL (reference sequence). This CDR3 reads CASTPEQGIYEQYF. In DNA, the CDR3 is TGTGCCAGCACCCCAGAACAGGGGATCTACGAGCAGTACTTC.

The chain combines TRBV18 with TRBJ2-1, with 11 bases matching TRBD2. CDR1 and CDR2 from the germline V gene are KGHSH and LQKENI. The CDR3 is made up of 14 amino acids. V trimming: 3 bases; J trimming: 7 bases; junction bases outside the gene matches: 2. CDR3 protein: CASSPSGGANEQFF. CDR3 coding DNA: TGTGCCAGCTCACCTAGCGGGGGGGCGAATGAGCAGTTCTTC.

J is TRBJ2-7 and V is TRBV28, with 7 bases fitting TRBD1. V shed 2 bases, J shed 6 bases, and the junction held 13 bases outside the gene matches. Per the germline V gene, CDR1 is MDHEN and CDR2 is SYDVKM. CDR3 size: 16 residues. CDR3 sequence reads: CASSLIMTGSYPEQYF. CDR3 in DNA: TGTGCCAGCAGTTTAATCATGACAGGGAGTTATCCCGAGCAGTACTTC.

The chain links TRBV9 to TRBJ1-3; 9 bases align to TRBD1. The CDR3 contains 14 residues. Germline values: CDR1 SGDLS, CDR2 YYNGEE. Losses at the gene ends were 4 bases for V and 7 bases for J; bases not matched to a gene: 6. The CDR3 spells CASSPDDRGNTIYF. The CDR3 DNA follows: TGTGCCAGCAGCCCCGACGACAGGGGGAACACCATATATTTT.

J is TRBJ2-3 and V is TRBV7-9, with D perhaps TRBD2 (6 bases). The CDR3 extends over 14 amino acids. From germline, CDR1 is SEHNR and CDR2 FQNEAQ (reference sequence). V gave up 10 bases and J gave up 3 bases, with 17 bases separating them. The CDR3 DNA reads as TGTGCCACCGGAGGGCTCACGGGTACAGATACGCAGTATTTT. Translated, it gives CATGGLTGTDTQYF.

This chain joins TRBV7-9 and TRBJ1-1; D unclear. The CDR3 contains 16 residues. V dropped 4 bases and J dropped 4 bases, with 19 bases sitting between them. Germline CDR1 SEHNR, CDR2 FQNEAQ (reference sequence). The CDR3 protein is CASSSLTWVGSTEAFF. In nucleotides, the CDR3 is TGTGCCAGCAGCTCCTTGACGTGGGTGGGGAGCACTGAAGCTTTCTTT.

The rearrangement uses TRBV5-1 and TRBJ1-1, with 7 bases fitting TRBD1. CDR3 size: 14 residues. Germline CDR1 and CDR2: SGHRS and YFSETQ. V was clipped by 4 bases and J by 5 bases; unmatched bases: 8. DNA for the CDR3: TGCGCCAGCAGCCCGCAGGGGGAAGGAACTGAAGCTTTCTTT. It codes for CASSPQGEGTEAFF. The whole variable domain, filled in from reference TRBV5-1 and TRBJ1-1, reads KAGVTQTPRYLIKTRGQQVTLSCSPISGHRSVSWYQQTPGQGLQFLFEYFSETQRNKGNFPGRFSGRQFSNSRSEMNVSTLELGDSALYLCASSPQGEGTEAFFGQGTRLTVV.

This sequence joins TRBV7-2 and TRBJ1-2; D is possibly TRBD1 (5 bases). Germline assignment: CDR1 SGHTA and CDR2 FQGNSA. Trimming stripped 5 bases from V and 2 bases from J, with 15 bases between. CDR3 length: 15 amino acids. CDR3 DNA sequence: TGTGCCAGCAGCCCTTACGGGGGGATCAACTATGGCTACACCTTC. This gives the protein CASSPYGGINYGYTF. The variable domain in full, completed from reference TRBV7-2 and TRBJ1-2, reads GAGVSQSPSNKVTEKGKDVELRCDPISGHTALYWYRQSLGQGLEFLIYFQGNSAPDKSGLPSDRFSAERTGGSVSTLTIQRTQQEDSAVYLCASSPYGGINYGYTFGSGTRLTVV.

The chain is built from TRBV5-6 and TRBJ1-4, with D tentatively TRBD1 (5 bases). Germline V gives CDR1 SGHDT, CDR2 YYEEEE. CDR3 length: 13 residues. The V end was cut by 4 bases, the J end by 7 bases, with 11 bases between. The CDR3 sequence: CASSGRGSEKLFF. The CDR3, as DNA: TGTGCCAGCAGCGGGAGGGGAAGTGAAAAACTGTTTTTT.

The rearrangement joins TRBV6-5 to TRBJ1-2; D possibly corresponds to TRBD1 (5 bases). The CDR3 covers 15 residues. From germline, CDR1 is MNHEY and CDR2 SVGAGI. V lost 2 bases, J lost 4 bases, and 14 bases lay in between. The CDR3 nucleotides are TGTGCCAGCAGTTACGGGGCAGGAGGGGTCTATGGCTACACCTTC. Translating it yields CASSYGAGGVYGYTF.

The chain is built from TRBV7-2 and TRBJ1-6, with 7 bases lining up with TRBD1. V lost 3 bases to trimming and J lost 9 bases; unmatched junction nucleotides: 5. Germline V lookup: CDR1 SGHTA, CDR2 FQGNSA. The CDR3 runs 14 residues. The CDR3 reads CASSFDRASSPLHF. Here the CDR3 DNA reads TGTGCCAGCAGCTTCGACAGGGCCAGTTCACCCCTCCACTTT.

The chain has TRBV4-1 and TRBJ1-6; D may be TRBD1 (6 bases). The CDR3 sequence is 15 residues long. The V end was cut by 0 bases, the J end by 7 bases, with 10 bases between. In germline, CDR1 is MGHRA, CDR2 YSYEKL. CDR3 sequence reads: CASSQEQGTNSPLHF. Here the CDR3 DNA reads TGCGCCAGCAGCCAAGAGCAGGGGACAAATTCACCCCTCCACTTT.

V usage is TRBV25-1 and J usage is TRBJ1-1, with 7 bases lining up with TRBD1. This CDR3 spans 15 amino acids. The J segment lost 6 bases and the V segment lost 5 bases, leaving 12 bases of the junction unmatched. CDR1 is MGHDK and CDR2 is SYGVNS in the germline V gene. The CDR3 sequence is CASSPQTGVNAEAFF. Written as DNA, the CDR3 is TGTGCCAGCAGTCCCCAAACAGGGGTGAATGCTGAAGCTTTCTTT.